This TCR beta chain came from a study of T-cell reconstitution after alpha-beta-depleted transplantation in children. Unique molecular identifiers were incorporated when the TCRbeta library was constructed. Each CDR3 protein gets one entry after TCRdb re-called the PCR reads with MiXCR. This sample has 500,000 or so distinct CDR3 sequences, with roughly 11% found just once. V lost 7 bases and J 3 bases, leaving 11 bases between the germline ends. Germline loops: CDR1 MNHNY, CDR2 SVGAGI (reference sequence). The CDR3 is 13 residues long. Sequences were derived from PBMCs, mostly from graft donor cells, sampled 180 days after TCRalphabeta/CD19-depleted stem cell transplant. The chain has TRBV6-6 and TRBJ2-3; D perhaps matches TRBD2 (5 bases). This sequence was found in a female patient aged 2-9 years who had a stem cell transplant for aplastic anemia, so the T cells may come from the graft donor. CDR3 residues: CASTGVMTDTQYF. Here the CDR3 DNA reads TGTGCCAGCACCGGGGTGATGACAGATACGCAGTATTTT.